This entry lists 14 T cell receptor delta chains sequenced from one sample in a study of gamma-delta T cells after stem cell transplantation. TCRdb applied CATT to the RT-PCR reads for clone calling. The table includes some 2,000 delta-chain clones, roughly 14% detected once. Sequencing input: gamma-delta T cells. These receptors came from a human donor. It is not recorded whose cells these are; they may come from a transplant donor.

This clone is deemed large. The chain recombines TRDV2 with TRDJ1; 10 bases align to TRDD3. The CDR3 length is 16 residues. Germline V CDR1 and CDR2: GEAIGNYY, EKD. After removal of 3 bases from V and 2 bases from J, the junction contained 8 bases not matched to a gene. As DNA, the CDR3 is TGTGCCTGTGACGGGGTGGGGGATACTTCTACCGATAAACTCATCTTT. Translated: CACDGVGDTSTDKLIF.

V usage is TRDV2 and J usage is TRDJ1, with D possibly matching TRDD3 (6 bases). There are 16 residues in the CDR3. The germline V gene encodes CDR1 GEAIGNYY and CDR2 EKD. V shed 1 base and J shed 0 bases, with 14 bases lying between them. The DNA of the CDR3 is TGTGCCTGTGACACGCTGGGGACTTACCACACCGATAAACTCATCTTT. It translates to CACDTLGTYHTDKLIF.

The table lists this clone with a few counts. A far more abundant clone sits one base away, making this likely a read error. Other DNA sequences in the same sample also yield this CDR3. This rearrangement joins TRDV2 to TRDJ3, with 10 nucleotides matching TRDD3. Germline CDR1 reads GEAIGNYY; CDR2 reads EKD. The CDR3 length is 18 residues. CDR3 region: CACDLLGDNSWDTRQMFF. DNA for the CDR3: TGTGCCTGTGATCTTCTGGGGGATAACTCCTGGGACACTCGACAGATGTTTTTC.

This chain joins TRDV1 and TRDJ1, with TRDD3 matching over 13 bases. No J gene is reported in TCRdb; it was inferred here by comparing the DNA with germline. CDR1 TSWWSYY and CDR2 QGS come from the germline V gene. Losses at the gene ends were 0 bases for V and 0 bases for J; bases not matched to a gene: 19. This CDR3 has 23 amino acids. The chain's CDR3 is CALGELNPPDTGGYVGYTDKLIF. Written as DNA, the CDR3 is TGTGCTCTTGGGGAACTTAACCCCCCCGATACTGGGGGATACGTGGGGTACACCGATAAACTCATCTTT.

As concerns this clone: It is likely a read error: a sequence one base away is far more abundant. Other DNA sequences from this sample encode an identical CDR3 as well. This chain uses TRDV2 with TRDJ1, with D uncertain. The CDR3 length is 19 residues. Germline CDR1 is GEAIGNYY and CDR2 is EKD. The V end lost 1 base, the J end lost 2 bases, and 25 bases lay between the germline ends. CDR3 DNA: TGTGCCTGTGACACTGTCGGAGGGCGCACACAACTACTTACCGATAAACTCATCTTT. Translating it yields CACDTVGGRTQLLTDKLIF.

By sample fraction, this clone is large. The genes are TRDV2 and TRDJ1, with 10 bases aligning to TRDD3. V lost 0 bases to trimming and J lost 2 bases; unmatched junction nucleotides: 20. The CDR3 extends over 21 amino acids. Per germline, CDR1 GEAIGNYY and CDR2 EKD. The CDR3 sequence: CACDTVSYTGGSLSETDKLIF. DNA of the CDR3: TGTGCCTGTGACACCGTTTCCTACACTGGGGGATCCCTATCTGAGACCGATAAACTCATCTTT.

This clone was detected only a few times. The V and J genes are TRDV2 and TRDJ3, with 13 bases matching TRDD3. This CDR3 has 21 residues. After removal of 3 bases from V and 0 bases from J, the junction contained 10 bases not matched to a gene. The germline V gene encodes CDR1 GEAIGNYY and CDR2 EKD. The CDR3 DNA reads TGTGCCTGTGACCCTGTACTGGGGGATACGCTCAGCTCCTGGGACACCCGACAGATGTTTTTC. This sequence encodes CACDPVLGDTLSSWDTRQMFF.

The rearrangement uses TRDV2 and TRDJ1, with TRDD3 identical over 8 bases. V was clipped by 3 bases and J by 3 bases; unmatched bases: 5. The CDR3 has 14 residues. CDR1 is GEAIGNYY and CDR2 is EKD in the germline V gene. CDR3 loop: CACDALGDPDKLIF. The CDR3 coding sequence is TGTGCCTGTGACGCCCTGGGGGACCCCGATAAACTCATCTTT.

For this clone: Because the CDR3's place on the DNA is in doubt, the DNA is left out and the CDR3 is given as listed by TCRdb. No V gene was called, and the J gene is TRDJ1; the D call in the table, TRDD3, was not verified against the DNA. The CDR3 sequence runs 22 residues, both termini included. This CDR3 is CSVLLCSKGPSAYDMGTDKLIF.

This clone was detected only a few times. A much larger clone lies a single base off, so this may be a read error. J is TRDJ1 and V is TRDV2; the D gene is possibly TRDD3 (6 bases). CDR1 and CDR2 (germline): GEAIGNYY, EKD. The CDR3 length is 18 residues. The CDR3 is CACDIVLGPNRGTDTLIF. The CDR3 DNA follows: TGTGCCTGTGACATTGTACTGGGACCAAACAGGGGCACCGATACACTCATCTTT.

Turning to this clone: In the same sample, other DNA sequences code for this CDR3. V usage is TRDV2 and J usage is TRDJ1; 8 bases are shared with TRDD3. The CDR3 runs 15 residues. Unmatched junction bases numbered 3, after V lost 1 base and J lost 0 bases. From germline, CDR1 is GEAIGNYY and CDR2 EKD. The CDR3 coding sequence is TGTGCCTGTGACACTTTACTGGGGGACACCGATAAACTCATCTTT. Translating it yields CACDTLLGDTDKLIF.

This rearrangement joins TRDV2 to TRDJ1; 9 nucleotides agree with TRDD3. No J segment appears in TCRdb, so it was assigned here by matching the sequence to germline. Trimming removed 1 base from V and 0 bases from J; junction bases left unmatched: 17. CDR3 length equals 20 residues. Germline V gene sequence: CDR1 GEAIGNYY, CDR2 EKD. CDR3 sequence (DNA): TGTGCCTGTGACACAAGCTCATGGGGGATAAGCGGCCAGTACACCGATAAACTCATCTTT. Protein sequence: CACDTSSWGISGQYTDKLIF.

The chain uses TRDV2 and TRDJ3, with D hard to call. The CDR3 contains 18 residues. Germline V gene lookup returns CDR1 GEAIGNYY and CDR2 EKD. Trimming removed 0 bases at V and 5 bases at J, with 16 bases between. DNA of the CDR3: TGTGCCTGTGACACCGCGTTTGCTGGTAGCGGGGACACCCGACAGATGTTTTTC. Translated, it gives CACDTAFAGSGDTRQMFF.

The J gene is TRDJ1, the V gene TRDV2; maybe TRDD3 (6 bases). TCRdb lists no J gene, so it was determined here by aligning the DNA to germline. CDR1 GEAIGNYY and CDR2 EKD come from the germline V gene. This CDR3 spans 16 amino acids. The V end lost 3 bases, the J end lost 2 bases, and 18 bases lay between the germline ends. Written as DNA, the CDR3 is TGTGCCTGTGACCCAGAAAGGGGGAAGCCGACCGATAAACTCATCTTT. Its translation: CACDPERGKPTDKLIF.